The clone carrying this TCR beta chain appeared a single time. The data derive from a study of blood T cell repertoires in COVID-19. Generated by immunoSEQ multiplex PCR, the TCRdb table keeps only in-frame clones and is missing some. The profile covers roughly 440,000 clones, with approximately 90% appearing a single time and approximately 12% taken by the ten largest. The clonotype comes from a woman in her 50s with COVID-19, enrolled during active disease. Material for sequencing was peripheral blood.

The CDR3 DNA reads as TGTGCCACCGGGACAGCGGCTAATTCACCCCTCCACTTT. Protein product: CATGTAANSPLHF. This sequence joins TRBV10-3 and TRBJ1-6; 7 bases are a match to TRBD1. Germline V lookup: CDR1 ENHRY, CDR2 SYGVKD. CDR3 length: 13 amino acids. V shed 10 bases, J shed 6 bases, and the junction held 6 bases outside the gene matches.